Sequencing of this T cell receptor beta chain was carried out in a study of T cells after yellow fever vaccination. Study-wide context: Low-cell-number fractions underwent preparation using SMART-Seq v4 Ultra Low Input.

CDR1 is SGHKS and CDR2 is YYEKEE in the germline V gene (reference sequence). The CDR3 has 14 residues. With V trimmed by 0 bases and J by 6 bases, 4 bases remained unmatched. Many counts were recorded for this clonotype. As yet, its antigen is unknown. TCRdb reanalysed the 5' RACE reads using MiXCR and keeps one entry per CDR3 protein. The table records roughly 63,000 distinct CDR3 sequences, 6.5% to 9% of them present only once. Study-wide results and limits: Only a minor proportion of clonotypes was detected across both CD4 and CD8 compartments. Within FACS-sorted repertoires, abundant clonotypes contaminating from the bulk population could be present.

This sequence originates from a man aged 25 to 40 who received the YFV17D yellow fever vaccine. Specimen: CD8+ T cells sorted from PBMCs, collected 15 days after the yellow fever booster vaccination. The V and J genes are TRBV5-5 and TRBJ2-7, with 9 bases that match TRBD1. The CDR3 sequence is CASSLGTGEGEQYF. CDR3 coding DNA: TGTGCCAGCAGCTTGGGGACAGGGGAAGGCGAGCAGTACTTC. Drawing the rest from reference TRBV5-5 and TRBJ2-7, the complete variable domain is DAGVTQSPTHLIKTRGQQVTLRCSPISGHKSVSWYQQVLGQGPQFIFQYYEKEERGRGNFPDRFSARQFPNYSSELNVNALLLGDSALYLCASSLGTGEGEQYFGPGTRLTVT.